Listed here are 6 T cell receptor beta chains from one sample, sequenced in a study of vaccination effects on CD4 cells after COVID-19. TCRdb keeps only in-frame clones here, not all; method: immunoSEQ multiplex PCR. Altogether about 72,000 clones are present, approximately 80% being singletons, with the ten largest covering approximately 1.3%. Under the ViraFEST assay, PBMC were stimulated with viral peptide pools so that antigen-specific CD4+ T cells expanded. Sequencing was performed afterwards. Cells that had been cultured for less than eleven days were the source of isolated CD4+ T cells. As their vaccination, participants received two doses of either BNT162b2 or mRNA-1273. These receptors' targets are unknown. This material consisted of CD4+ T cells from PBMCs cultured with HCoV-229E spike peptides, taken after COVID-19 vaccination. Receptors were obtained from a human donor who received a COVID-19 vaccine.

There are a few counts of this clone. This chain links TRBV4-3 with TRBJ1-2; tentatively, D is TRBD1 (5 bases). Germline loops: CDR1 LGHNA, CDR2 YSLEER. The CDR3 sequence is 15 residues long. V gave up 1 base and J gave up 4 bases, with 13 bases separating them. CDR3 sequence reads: CASSQAEGHRYGYTF. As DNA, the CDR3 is TGCGCCAGCAGCCAAGCGGAGGGGCACCGCTATGGCTACACCTTC.

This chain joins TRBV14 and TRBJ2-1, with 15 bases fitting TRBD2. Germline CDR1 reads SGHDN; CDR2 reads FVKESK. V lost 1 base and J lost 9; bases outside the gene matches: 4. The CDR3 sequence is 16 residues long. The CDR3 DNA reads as TGTGCCAGCAGCCAAGTGGGACTAGCGGGGGGTAGTGAGCAGTTCTTC. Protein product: CASSQVGLAGGSEQFF.

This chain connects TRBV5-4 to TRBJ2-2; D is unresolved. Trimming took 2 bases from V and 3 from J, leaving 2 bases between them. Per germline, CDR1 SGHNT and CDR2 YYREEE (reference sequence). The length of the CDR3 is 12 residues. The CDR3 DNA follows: TGTGCCAGCAGCTTTGACACCGGGGAGCTGTTTTTT. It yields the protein CASSFDTGELFF.

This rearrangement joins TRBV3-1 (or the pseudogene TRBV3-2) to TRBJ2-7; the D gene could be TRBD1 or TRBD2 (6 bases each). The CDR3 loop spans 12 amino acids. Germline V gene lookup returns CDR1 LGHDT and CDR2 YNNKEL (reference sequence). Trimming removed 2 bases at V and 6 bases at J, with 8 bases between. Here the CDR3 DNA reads TGTGCCAGCAGCCAACGGGGGCGCGAGCAGTACGTC. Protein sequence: CASSQRGREQYV.

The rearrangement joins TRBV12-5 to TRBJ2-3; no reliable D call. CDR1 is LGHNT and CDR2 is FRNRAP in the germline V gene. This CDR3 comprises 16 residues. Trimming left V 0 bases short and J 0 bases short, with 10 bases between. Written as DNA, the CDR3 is TGTGCTAGTGGTTTGGTAGTCTCCCCTAGCACAGATACGCAGTATTTT. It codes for CASGLVVSPSTDTQYF. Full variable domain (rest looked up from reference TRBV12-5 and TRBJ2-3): DARVTQTPRHKVTEMGQEVTMRCQPILGHNTVFWYRQTMMQGLELLAYFRNRAPLDDSGMPKDRFSAEMPDATLATLKIQPSEPRDSAVYFCASGLVVSPSTDTQYFGPGTRLTVL.

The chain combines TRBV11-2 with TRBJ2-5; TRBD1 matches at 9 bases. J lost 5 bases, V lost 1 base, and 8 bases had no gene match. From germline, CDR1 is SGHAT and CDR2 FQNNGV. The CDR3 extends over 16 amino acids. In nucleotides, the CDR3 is TGTGCCAGCAGCTTAGGAAACCCCGGGACAGGGGAGACCCAGTACTTC. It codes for CASSLGNPGTGETQYF.